This entry lists 3 T cell receptor beta chains sequenced from one sample in a study of graft-versus-host responses after intestinal transplantation. The antigens for these receptors are not known. Measured with immunoSEQ multiplex PCR; TCRdb has only the in-frame clones, and not every one. The repertoire includes about 110,000 clones, roughly 95% of them detected once, and 0.4% to 0.55% sits in the top ten. The sequencing here drew on unstimulated CD8+ T cells sorted from spleen or lymph node cells, taken before intestinal transplant. Every receptor here comes from a human donor who received an intestinal transplant.

The V and J genes are TRBV27 and TRBJ2-2; weak D call: TRBD2 (6 bases). CDR1 is MNHEY, CDR2 SMNVEV, per germline (reference sequence). The CDR3 is 17 residues long. The V and J ends lost 5 bases and 0 bases respectively, with 16 bases between them. The CDR3, as DNA: TGTGCCAGCAGTCCAGCCTCTAGCGCCTCGAACACCGGGGAGCTGTTTTTT. Encoded protein: CASSPASSASNTGELFF.

The chain couples TRBV5-4 to TRBJ2-5; D not resolved. CDR1 SGHNT and CDR2 YYREEE come from the germline V gene (reference sequence). The CDR3 has 14 residues. Deletions cut 0 bases from V and 2 bases from J, with 8 bases between. This CDR3 is CASSLGTQQETQYF. The CDR3 coding sequence is TGTGCCAGCAGCTTGGGGACCCAGCAAGAGACCCAGTACTTC.

The rearrangement uses TRBV7-9 and TRBJ2-3; TRBD2 matches at 9 bases. The CDR3 is 15 residues long. Looked up from germline, CDR1 is SEHNR and CDR2 is FQNEAQ (reference sequence). Losses at the gene ends were 5 bases for V and 7 bases for J; bases not matched to a gene: 10. CDR3 protein: CASSTFSGRGYTQYF. In DNA form, the CDR3 reads TGTGCCAGCAGCACATTTAGCGGGAGAGGCTATACGCAGTATTTT.